These 13 T cell receptor beta chains were sequenced from one sample in a study of T cells after posttransplantation cyclophosphamide. Here immunoSEQ multiplex PCR was the method, and the copy in TCRdb shows in-frame clones only, minus some. This sample has some 20,000 clones, with nearly 99% found just once. Cells defined as naive were viable CD3+CD4+ or CD3+CD8+ and CCR7+CD45RA+CD45RO-CD95-CD27+CD28+. The sample consisted of naive CD4+ T cells sorted from PBMCs. Receptor source: a man aged 35 to 55 in good health, CMV-negative, and a related stem cell transplant donor.

Here the CDR3 reads CASSTDREGEKLFF. The CDR3, as DNA: TGTGCCAGTAGTACGGACAGGGAAGGGGAAAAACTGTTTTTT. The gene calls are TRBV19 and TRBJ1-4, with 8 bases fitting TRBD1. The CDR3 sequence is 14 residues long. Looked up from germline, CDR1 is LNHDA and CDR2 is SQIVND (reference sequence). V lost 4 bases to trimming and J lost 8 bases; unmatched junction nucleotides: 6. The full variable domain, completed using reference TRBV19 and TRBJ1-4, is DGGITQSPKYLFRKEGQNVTLSCEQNLNHDAMYWYRQDPGQGLRLIYYSQIVNDFQKGDIAEGYSVSREKKESFPLTVTSAQKNPTAFYLCASSTDREGEKLFFGSGTQLSVL.

The chain joins TRBV7-2 to TRBJ1-5, with 7 bases lining up with TRBD1. The CDR3 is made up of 14 amino acids. Germline loops: CDR1 SGHTA, CDR2 FQGNSA. V was pared by 7 bases and J by 5 bases, with 8 bases of the junction left unmatched. The CDR3 coding sequence is TGTGCCAGCACCGAATTAGGGGGCGATCAGCCCCAGCATTTT. Amino acid sequence: CASTELGGDQPQHF.

The chain employs TRBV19 and TRBJ1-5; TRBD1 matches at 7 bases. The CDR3 length is 13 residues. V lost 4 bases and J lost 5; bases outside the gene matches: 2. Germline V CDR1 and CDR2: LNHDA, SQIVND (reference sequence). The CDR3 region is CASSTDRDQPQHF. CDR3 DNA: TGTGCCAGTAGTACAGACAGGGATCAGCCCCAGCATTTT. Drawing the rest from reference TRBV19 and TRBJ1-5, the complete variable domain is DGGITQSPKYLFRKEGQNVTLSCEQNLNHDAMYWYRQDPGQGLRLIYYSQIVNDFQKGDIAEGYSVSREKKESFPLTVTSAQKNPTAFYLCASSTDRDQPQHFGDGTRLSIL.

This chain connects TRBV5-6 to TRBJ1-3; 7 positions match TRBD1. The CDR3 has 17 amino acids. Germline loops: CDR1 SGHDT, CDR2 YYEEEE. V was pared by 2 bases and J by 0 bases, with 8 bases of the junction left unmatched. The CDR3 reads CASSFTTGQSSGNTIYF. The CDR3 bases are TGTGCCAGCAGCTTTACTACGGGACAGAGCTCTGGAAACACCATATATTTT.

This chain joins TRBV11-2 and TRBJ2-7, with 7 nucleotides matching TRBD1. The CDR3 runs to 14 residues. Losses at the gene ends were 2 bases for V and 3 bases for J; bases not matched to a gene: 4. The germline CDR1 and CDR2 sequences are SGHAT and FQNNGV. CDR3 loop: CASSLLGQNYEQYF. The CDR3 bases are TGTGCCAGCAGCTTATTGGGACAGAACTACGAGCAGTACTTC.

The rearrangement joins TRBV28 to TRBJ1-2; TRBD1 aligns across 9 bases. Germline V CDR1 and CDR2: MDHEN, SYDVKM. V lost 6 bases and J lost 0; bases outside the gene matches: 11. The CDR3 has 17 residues. As DNA, the CDR3 is TGTGCCAGCAGCGTCGGAGGACAGGGGCTATCTAACTATGGCTACACCTTC. Residues: CASSVGGQGLSNYGYTF.

The genes are TRBV29-1 and TRBJ2-1; 8 nucleotides match TRBD2. The trim removed 4 bases at V and 3 bases at J, leaving 8 bases unmatched. Germline V gene sequence: CDR1 SQVTM, CDR2 ANQGSEA. The CDR3 runs to 15 residues. CDR3 sequence: CSVAMREAVYNEQFF. Written as DNA, the CDR3 is TGCAGCGTTGCTATGCGGGAGGCGGTCTACAATGAGCAGTTCTTC.

The genes are TRBV4-2 and TRBJ2-1; TRBD2 matches at 10 bases. Germline V gene data show CDR1 as LGHNA and CDR2 as YNFKEQ. The CDR3 length is 15 residues. Trimming took 6 bases from V and 7 from J; bases not matched to a gene: 9. CDR3 DNA sequence: TGTGCCAGCAGACGGACTAGCGGATATATTAATGAGCAGTTCTTC. Its protein is CASRRTSGYINEQFF.

The chain combines TRBV4-3 with TRBJ1-1, with 7 nucleotides matching TRBD1. With V trimmed by 3 bases and J by 2 bases, 3 bases remained unmatched. The germline V gene encodes CDR1 LGHNA and CDR2 YSLEER. This CDR3 is built from 14 residues. In DNA, the CDR3 is TGCGCCAGCAGCCAGGGGACAGCCAACACTGAAGCTTTCTTT. It yields the protein CASSQGTANTEAFF.

The V gene is TRBV11-2, the J gene TRBJ1-4, with no clear D. CDR1 and CDR2 (germline): SGHAT, FQNNGV. There are 15 residues in the CDR3. V dropped 2 bases and J dropped 7 bases, with 14 bases sitting between them. CDR3 bases: TGTGCCAGCAGCTTAAATCCGGGGAACGGTGAAAAACTGTTTTTT. It yields the protein CASSLNPGNGEKLFF.

The chain links TRBV5-1 to TRBJ2-1; no definite D call. The CDR3 consists of 15 residues. Germline values: CDR1 SGHRS, CDR2 YFSETQ. V was shortened by 1 base and J by 4 bases, with 12 bases between the two germline ends. Written as DNA, the CDR3 is TGCGCCAGCAGCTTGAATCGCGGAAATTACAATGAGCAGTTCTTC. It encodes CASSLNRGNYNEQFF.

This clone was picked up one time. CDR3 sequence: CASRLGTSYEQYF. The CDR3 DNA reads TGTGCCAGCAGACTCGGGACTAGCTACGAGCAGTACTTC. The genes are TRBV6-1 and TRBJ2-7, with 8 bases identical to TRBD2. Germline CDR1 and CDR2: MNHNS and SASEGT. J was trimmed by 3 bases and V by 6 bases; bases with no gene match: 4. The CDR3 is 13 amino acids.

The chain couples TRBV18 to TRBJ1-5; 10 bases map to TRBD1. From germline, CDR1 is KGHSH and CDR2 LQKENI. The CDR3 totals 15 residues. V lost 3 bases, J lost 6 bases, and 5 bases stayed unmatched. CDR3 residues: CASSPGTGAVQPQHF. In DNA form, the CDR3 reads TGTGCCAGCTCACCGGGGACAGGGGCGGTTCAGCCCCAGCATTTT. Full variable domain (outside the CDR3, taken from reference TRBV18 and TRBJ1-5): NAGVMQNPRHLVRRRGQEARLRCSPMKGHSHVYWYRQLPEEGLKFMVYLQKENIIDESGMPKERFSAEFPKEGPSILRIQQVVRGDSAAYFCASSPGTGAVQPQHFGDGTRLSIL.